Detailed here is one TCR beta chain. Germline V gene lookup returns CDR1 SGHRS and CDR2 YFSETQ. The V segment lost 4 bases and the J segment 7 bases; nucleotides outside the gene matches: 8. This CDR3 is 14 amino acids long. This specimen comes from a study of blood T cell repertoires in COVID-19. On the study more broadly: Donors in the United States, Italy and Spain gave samples during acute or convalescent COVID-19. Sources were T cells, B-cell-depleted T cells, or PBMCs; the material itself was cDNA or gDNA.

Generated by immunoSEQ multiplex PCR, the TCRdb table keeps only in-frame clones and is missing some. The data show about 350,000 clones, around nine tenths seen once. The sequencing sample was made of peripheral blood. The sequence was obtained from an older woman with COVID-19, enrolled during active disease. The chain employs TRBV5-1 and TRBJ2-1; TRBD2 matches at 7 bases. Here the CDR3 reads CASSARTSENEQFF. The CDR3 region has the DNA TGCGCCAGCAGCGCCCGGACTAGTGAGAATGAGCAGTTCTTC. Filled out from reference TRBV5-1 and TRBJ2-1, the complete variable domain reads KAGVTQTPRYLIKTRGQQVTLSCSPISGHRSVSWYQQTPGQGLQFLFEYFSETQRNKGNFPGRFSGRQFSNSRSEMNVSTLELGDSALYLCASSARTSENEQFFGPGTRLTVL.